This T cell receptor beta chain stems from a study of chemoradiotherapy in HPV16-positive cancers (dated by TCRdb to 2021 to 2024). The study in broad terms: Using functional T-cell assays on cells from two HPV16-positive patients, the researchers defined candidate HPV-specific T-cell clones and common TCR motifs. TCR repertoires from under 90 patients with HPV-related cancers were then used to track the candidate HPV-specific TCRs and motifs. The study asked whether T-cell immunity to the HPV oncoproteins E6 and E7 changes during chemoradiotherapy and whether this immunity affects survival. Study-wide conclusions, independent of this receptor: The functional definition of HPV-specific T cells was derived from only two HPV16-positive patients, and the survival association was reported for HPV16-positive patients. Expansion of candidate HPV-specific clones and E7-related TCR motifs was observed in the tumor microenvironment during treatment, whereas no such expansion was observed for non-HPV-specific T cells. Improved recurrence-free survival in HPV16-positive patients was associated with expansion of HPV-responsive T cells during chemoradiotherapy.

Repertoires were sampled repeatedly over the course of chemoradiotherapy, so clonal expansion could be followed in the tumor microenvironment. The CDR3, from cysteine to phenylalanine, totals 12 residues. Just CDR3 DNA is preserved here, 36 bases in frame from base 1. At the junction V is shortened by 2 bases and J by 5 bases, with 5 bases in between. CDR1 and CDR2, looked up from the germline V gene, are SGHTA and FQGNSA. Library preparation was by the immunoSEQ multiplex PCR assay. The source is immuneACCESS, and TCRdb retained only in-frame sequences with V and J called. Part of the clones is not carried over; for the studies checked, unresolved V genes explain less than half of this, and the remainder is unexplained. This sample holds more than 20,000 clones; around 87% were observed only once. The ten largest clones add up to 2.3% of the sample. In regard to this clone: Its binding antigen is unknown. Nothing much larger sits one base from this clone, and base qualities are not available.

The sequence was obtained from a human donor with HPV-associated anogenital cancer. The source material was blood, sampled from a patient who underwent chemoradiotherapy. The sequence links TRBV7-2 to TRBJ2-3; too little of a D gene remains to name it. In nucleotide form, the sequence is TGTGCCAGCAGCTTATCCGTAGATACGCAGTATTTT. Its protein is CASSLSVDTQYF. The CDR3, completed at both ends by the reference TRBV7-2 and TRBJ2-3 genes, gives the full variable domain GAGVSQSPSNKVTEKGKDVELRCDPISGHTALYWYRQSLGQGLEFLIYFQGNSAPDKSGLPSDRFSAERTGGSVSTLTIQRTQQEDSAVYLCASSLSVDTQYFGPGTRLTVL.